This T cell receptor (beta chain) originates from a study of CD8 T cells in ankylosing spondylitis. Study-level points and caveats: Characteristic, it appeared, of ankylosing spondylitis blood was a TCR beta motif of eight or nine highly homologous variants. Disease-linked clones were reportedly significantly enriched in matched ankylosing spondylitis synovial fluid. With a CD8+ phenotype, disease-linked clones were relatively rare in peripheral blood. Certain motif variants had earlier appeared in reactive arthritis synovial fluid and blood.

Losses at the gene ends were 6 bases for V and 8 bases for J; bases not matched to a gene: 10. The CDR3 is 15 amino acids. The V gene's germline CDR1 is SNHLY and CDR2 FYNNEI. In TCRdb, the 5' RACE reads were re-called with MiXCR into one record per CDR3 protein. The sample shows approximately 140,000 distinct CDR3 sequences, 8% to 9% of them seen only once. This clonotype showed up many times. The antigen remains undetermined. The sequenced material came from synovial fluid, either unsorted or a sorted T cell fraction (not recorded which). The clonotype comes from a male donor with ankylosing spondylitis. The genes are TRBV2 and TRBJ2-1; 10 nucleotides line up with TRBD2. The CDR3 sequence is CASSFQRGGSDEQFF. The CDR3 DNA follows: TGTGCCAGCAGCTTCCAGCGGGGGGGCAGCGATGAGCAGTTCTTC.